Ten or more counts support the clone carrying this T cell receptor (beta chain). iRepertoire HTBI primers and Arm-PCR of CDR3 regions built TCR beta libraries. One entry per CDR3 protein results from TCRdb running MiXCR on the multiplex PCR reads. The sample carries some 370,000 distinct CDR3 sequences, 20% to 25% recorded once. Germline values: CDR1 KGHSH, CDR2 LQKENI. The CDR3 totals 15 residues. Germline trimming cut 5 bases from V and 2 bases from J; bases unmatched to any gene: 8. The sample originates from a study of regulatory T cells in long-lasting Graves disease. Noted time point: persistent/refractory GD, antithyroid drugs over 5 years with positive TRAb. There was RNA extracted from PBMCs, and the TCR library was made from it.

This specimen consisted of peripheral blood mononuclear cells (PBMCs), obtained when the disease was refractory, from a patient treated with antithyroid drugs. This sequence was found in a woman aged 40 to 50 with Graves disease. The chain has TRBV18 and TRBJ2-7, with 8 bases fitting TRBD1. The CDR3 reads CASSKGQVDPYEQYF. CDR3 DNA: TGTGCCAGCTCAAAGGGACAGGTAGACCCCTACGAGCAGTACTTC. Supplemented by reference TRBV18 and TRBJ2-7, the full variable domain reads NAGVMQNPRHLVRRRGQEARLRCSPMKGHSHVYWYRQLPEEGLKFMVYLQKENIIDESGMPKERFSAEFPKEGPSILRIQQVVRGDSAAYFCASSKGQVDPYEQYFGPGTRLTVT.